This T cell receptor beta chain was retrieved from a study of shared clonotypes between healthy human individuals (dated by TCRdb to the early 2020s). Some background on the complete study: Three men and two women, aged 18 to 49 years, made up the cohort. Blood TCR repertoires of about five healthy adults were deeply sequenced to estimate repertoire size and the extent of clonotype sharing between individuals. Leukapheresis yielded between about 0.85 and 10 billion PBMCs per donor. Libraries were prepared and TCR repertoires were sequenced by different laboratories using diverse techniques, in order to increase sequencing depth and limit assay-specific biases. For each donor, CD4 naive and CD4 memory were each run on three plates, CD8 naive on two plates, and CD8 memory on one plate. The full study reports these points: About 5% of naive CD4, around 4% of naive CD8, 2.3% of memory CD4, and about 0.4% of memory CD8 clonotypes were shared across several donors. The small number of donors limited the genetic and exposure-history diversity represented. Pairwise subsampling led to the expectation that sequencing depth would affect the degree of clonotype sharing among donors. Even with the large sequencing depth, rarefaction of the sorted-subset datasets indicated that sequencing was incomplete. Naive subsets generally had larger estimated clonotype richness than memory subsets. Sampling was restricted to blood, and TCR repertoires in tissues likely differ from the TCR repertoires found in blood. Higher generation probabilities were observed for clonotypes shared by all four sorted-subset donors than for non-shared clonotypes.

CD8 naive samples were obtained by positive selection for CCR7 among CD45RO-negative cells, yielding a CD45RA+CCR7+ population from which TemRA cells were excluded. The donors were healthy, HIV-negative adults who had no recently reported acute infections or vaccinations. Every donor was a Caucasian adult residing in Nashville, Tennessee, USA. Blood was obtained by leukapheresis, after which PBMCs were separated by Ficoll-Histopaque density gradient centrifugation and cryopreserved in liquid nitrogen vapor phase. Purity and quantity of every magnetically sorted T cell population were checked by analytical flow cytometry. Each sorted fraction had its genomic DNA isolated and then quantified by UV absorbance on a Nanodrop 2000c. For this clone: This clone's antigen is unknown. There are no base qualities to consult, and no much larger clone falls within one base.

TCR CDR3 regions were amplified from genomic DNA by multiplex PCR using the deep immunoSEQ assay. Extracted genomic DNA from each cell subset was distributed evenly across all wells of several immunoSEQ 96-well plates, and each plate was treated as a replicate. For sorted subsets, each replicate PCR was loaded with 200 to 250 ng genomic DNA, equivalent to 30,000 or so T cell genomes. The purified libraries were quantified using a Qubit 3.0 fluorometer, sized with a Bioanalyzer 2100, and then quantified again using the KAPA Library Quantification kit. Each immunoSEQ 96-well plate was sequenced on its own single-read 150-cycle Illumina NextSeq 550 flow cell. The paper's data handling went like this. Because only junctional sequences without quality scores were contained in the immunoSEQ output, filtering matching that applied to full-length reads could not be performed. To assign V/J genes and CDR3, sequences were annotated using PyIR, a Python wrapper for IgBLAST v1.9, with IMGT germline references. Any read was removed if the V/J assignment was weak (E-value above 1e-6), the CDR3 was missing, or the read contained stop codons, out-of-frame junctions, or ambiguous translated residues. V3J clonotypes were defined by identical inferred V gene, J gene, and CDR3 amino acid sequence. To compute the percentage overlap between repertoires, the number of shared unique clonotypes was divided by the size of the smaller repertoire. Three approaches were used to assess repertoire richness: RTK rarefaction, the Chao1 estimator, and Recon v2.1 estimates of unobserved clonotypes. For all TCRbeta clonotypes obtained by the gDNA method from four donors, generation probabilities were computed with OLGA. TCRdb carries this immuneACCESS record with in-frame sequences only. Its versions omit some clonotypes, under half of them owing to an unresolved V gene in the studies checked, with the rest unexplained. V and J calls and clone size follow that table, whereas D and trimming were derived from the DNA. The sample profile shows about 590,000 clones; around 95% of them were found once. Jointly, the top ten make up roughly 0.1% of the sample.

According to the germline V gene (reference sequence), CDR1 reads SEHNR and CDR2 reads FQNEAQ. From its cysteine to its phenylalanine, the CDR3 spans 15 amino acids. The entry retains the CDR3 DNA only, 45 bases that are in frame from base 1. V is clipped by 3 bases and J by 5 bases, and the sequence between their germline boundaries is 16 bases long. The sequence derives from a woman in her twenties or thirties in good health. Source material: naive CD8+ T cells sorted from blood. Per the publication, the cell subset or site label means: CD45RA+CCR7+. The rearranged chain carries TRBV7-9 and TRBJ2-5; the D gene is perhaps TRBD2, from 5 matching bases. The DNA is as follows: TGTGCCAGCAGCTTCTTTGGGGAGAATATCGAGACCCAGTACTTC. It translates as CASSFFGENIETQYF.